This paragraph reports one TCR beta chain. The data derive from a study of blood T cell repertoires in COVID-19. The overall study: The United States, Italy and Spain provided the acute and convalescent COVID-19 samples. Nucleic acid was either cDNA or gDNA, and it came from T cells, B-cell-depleted T cells, or PBMCs.

Sequencing used immunoSEQ multiplex PCR; TCRdb keeps in-frame clones, though not all of them. The repertoire consists of approximately 330,000 clones, with approximately 86% occurring once and the leading ten covering about 4.2%. Participants came from about 24 US areas, aged roughly 18 to 100 years. Donors were grouped by their self-reported clinical history. This TCR came from a woman aged 40-49 years with acute COVID-19. Sequences were obtained from PBMCs or T cells enriched from blood (not recorded which).

The CDR3 nucleotides are TGTGCCAGCAGCCAAGGGCCAGGGGAGGGATATGGCTACACCTTC. Translation gives CASSQGPGEGYGYTF. The chain recombines TRBV4-2 with TRBJ1-2; perhaps TRBD1 as D (6 bases). Trimming removed 1 base at V and 5 bases at J, with 14 bases between. This CDR3 has 15 amino acids. The germline gives CDR1 LGHNA, CDR2 YNFKEQ.